The 4 T cell receptor beta chains in this list originate from one sample, sequenced in a study of blood T cell repertoires in COVID-19. Generated by immunoSEQ multiplex PCR, the TCRdb table keeps only in-frame clones and is missing some. This table holds about 140,000 clones, more than 75% found once. Sequencing used peripheral blood. These receptors all come from a human donor in a cohort sampled during active COVID-19.

The chain combines TRBV2 with TRBJ1-1, with 8 bases lining up with TRBD1. CDR1 is SNHLY, CDR2 FYNNEI, per germline. CDR3 length equals 14 residues. V lost 6 bases to trimming and J lost 5 bases; unmatched junction nucleotides: 8. CDR3 sequence (DNA): TGTGCCAGCAGCCCAGGGGGCGCGGGTACTGAAGCTTTCTTT. Its protein is CASSPGGAGTEAFF.

This clone was observed a handful of times. This chain joins TRBV29-1 and TRBJ1-2; D is unclear. The V gene's germline CDR1 is SQVTM and CDR2 ANQGSEA. The V and J ends lost 0 bases and 1 base respectively, with 12 bases between them. This CDR3 comprises 15 residues. CDR3: CSVEDRGSVNYGYTF. The CDR3 bases are TGCAGCGTTGAAGATCGAGGCAGCGTTAACTATGGCTACACCTTC.

V is TRBV7-9 and J is TRBJ2-5; D may be TRBD1 (6 bases). CDR3 length: 14 amino acids. V shed 4 bases and J shed 5 bases, with 14 bases lying between them. The germline gives CDR1 SEHNR, CDR2 FQNEAQ (reference sequence). CDR3 in amino acids: CASSSGTSLETQYF. The CDR3 DNA sequence: TGTGCCAGCAGCTCCGGGACAAGCCTGGAGACCCAGTACTTC.

The chain employs TRBV2 and TRBJ2-4; TRBD1 matches at 7 bases. The CDR3 is 14 residues long. CDR1 is SNHLY, CDR2 FYNNEI, per germline. Losses at the gene ends were 7 bases for V and 2 bases for J; bases not matched to a gene: 5. The CDR3 sequence is CASIGGLSKNIQYF. The DNA of the CDR3 is TGTGCCAGCATAGGGGGCTTATCCAAAAACATTCAGTACTTC.